The clone carrying this TCR beta chain was seen a single time. Its antigen remains unknown. The data belong to a study of shared clonotypes between healthy human individuals. Study as a whole: There were three CD4 naive, three CD4 memory, two CD8 naive and one CD8 memory plates per donor.

Selected positively for CCR7 and CD45RO-negative, naive CD8 cells excluded terminally differentiated effector memory CD45RA+ cells. CDR1 is MDHEN and CDR2 is SYDVKM in the germline V gene. V was clipped by 8 bases and J by 5 bases, with 19 bases between them. The CDR3 is 14 amino acids. General study points: There were few donors, and this limited the genetic and exposure-history diversity represented.

Assay: immunoSEQ multiplex PCR; the TCRdb copy retains only in-frame clones and omits some. The sample lists some 2,000,000 clones; roughly 95% were seen once. The chain carries TRBV28 and TRBJ2-7; D perhaps matches TRBD1 (6 bases). The TCR was taken from a man aged 18 to 30 in good health. Material: naive CD8+ T cells sorted from blood. CDR3 sequence: CASSFSGTLNEQYF. DNA for the CDR3: TGTGCCAGCTCGTTCTCCGGGACACTGAACGAGCAGTACTTC.